This is a list of T cell receptor beta chains from one sample in a study of T cell responses to AZD1222 COVID-19 vaccine. TCRdb's table, derived via immunoSEQ multiplex PCR, lists solely in-frame clones and lacks some. The data show just under 95,000 clones, roughly 88% seen once. This material consisted of peripheral blood, taken on day 0 of AZD1222 vaccination. These receptors all stem from an adult in good health. Both conserved end residues are trimmed from each CDR3.

CDR3aa | j_gene | v_gene | len
AWSVRREPGANVLT | TRBJ2-6 | TRBV30 | 14
ASSFSSFIRGYT | TRBJ1-2 | TRBV28 | 12
ASGQGSYGYT | TRBJ1-2 | TRBV5-1 | 10
ASSSLAGSLLYEQY | TRBJ2-7 | TRBV7-6 | 14
ASSLRKDPPNIQY | TRBJ2-4 | TRBV7-9 | 13
ASSLGGTVHQETQY | TRBJ2-5 | TRBV5-1 | 14
AWSRDTPSSGNTIY | TRBJ1-3 | TRBV30 | 14
ASSDARGTGTYEQY | TRBJ2-7 | TRBV5-4 | 14
ASSPQAGLNGYT | TRBJ1-2 | TRBV18 | 12
ASSLADRETQY | TRBJ2-5 | TRBV7-7 | 11
ASNHHNEHQY | TRBJ2-4 | TRBV19 | 10
ARSRTDRVTNTGELF | TRBJ2-2 | TRBV5-3 | 15
ATSRESAYNQPQH | TRBJ1-5 | TRBV15 | 13
ASSLNRGSTEAF | TRBJ1-1 | TRBV7-3 | 12
ASSTTRRSNQPQH | TRBJ1-5 | TRBV6-5 | 13
ASSEQGPYNEQF | TRBJ2-1 | TRBV2 | 12
ASNNQGARQPQH | TRBJ1-5 | TRBV6-5 | 12
ASSEEGYSKAF | TRBJ1-1 | TRBV6-1 | 11
ASSVEDRPRLNTEAF | TRBJ1-1 | TRBV9 | 15
ASSTGTGGNSPLH | TRBJ1-6 | TRBV19 | 13
ASSLNRGLNSPLH | TRBJ1-6 | TRBV7-3 | 13
ASSLQTSGYEQY | TRBJ2-7 | TRBV5-1 | 12
ASSLVPTSGGASDTQY | TRBJ2-3 | TRBV5-1 | 16
ASRVTSGEETQY | TRBJ2-5 | TRBV3-1/TRBV3-2 | 12
ASRQGNTIY | TRBJ1-3 | TRBV19 | 9
ARSLMTASYEQY | TRBJ2-7 | TRBV5-3 | 12
ASSLVASGGYEQY | TRBJ2-7 | TRBV5-1 | 13
ASSGGLAGGYYTGELF | TRBJ2-2 | TRBV5-4 | 16
ASSQRPLAGARTDTQY | TRBJ2-3 | TRBV4-2 | 16
ASSGGQGWWQF | TRBJ2-1 | TRBV5-1 | 11
ASSPPGWEETQY | TRBJ2-5 | TRBV28 | 12
ASSDTGTRVLQY | TRBJ2-5 | TRBV25-1 | 12